This T cell receptor beta chain appears in the sequencing data of a study of yellow fever vaccine responses in identical twins. Deletions cut 5 bases from V and 12 bases from J, with 17 bases between. This CDR3 is 13 amino acids long. One entry per CDR3 protein, called by TCRdb with MiXCR from the RT-PCR reads. Of approximately 11,000 distinct CDR3 sequences in the sample, over 75% are singletons; the top ten hold roughly 7.3%. Study-level results: Convergence reportedly seemed to mark part of the twins' vaccine T cell response, with personalization marking the rest.

As for this clonotype: Its antigen is as yet unknown.

The sample consisted of T cells from blood (PBMCs), unsorted or a sorted subset (not recorded which), taken before or after yellow fever vaccination (not recorded which). The V and J genes are TRBV12-3 or TRBV12-4 and TRBJ1-5; D uncertain. The TCR comes from a woman younger than 30 who received the yellow fever vaccine. DNA of the CDR3: TGTGCCAGCAGTGCCCACTACCCGGGTAGCCAGCATTTT. It is translated as CASSAHYPGSQHF.